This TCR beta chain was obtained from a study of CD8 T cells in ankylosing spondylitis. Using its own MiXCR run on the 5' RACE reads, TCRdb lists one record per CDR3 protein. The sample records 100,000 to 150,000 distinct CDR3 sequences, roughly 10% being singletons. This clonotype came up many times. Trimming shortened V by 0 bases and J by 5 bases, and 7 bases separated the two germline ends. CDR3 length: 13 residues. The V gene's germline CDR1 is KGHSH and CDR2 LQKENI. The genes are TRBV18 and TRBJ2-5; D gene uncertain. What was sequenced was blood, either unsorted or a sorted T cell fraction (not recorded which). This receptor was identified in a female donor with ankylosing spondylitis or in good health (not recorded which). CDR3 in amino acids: CASSPPGWETQYF. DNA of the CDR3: TGTGCCAGCTCACCACCCGGTTGGGAGACCCAGTACTTC.